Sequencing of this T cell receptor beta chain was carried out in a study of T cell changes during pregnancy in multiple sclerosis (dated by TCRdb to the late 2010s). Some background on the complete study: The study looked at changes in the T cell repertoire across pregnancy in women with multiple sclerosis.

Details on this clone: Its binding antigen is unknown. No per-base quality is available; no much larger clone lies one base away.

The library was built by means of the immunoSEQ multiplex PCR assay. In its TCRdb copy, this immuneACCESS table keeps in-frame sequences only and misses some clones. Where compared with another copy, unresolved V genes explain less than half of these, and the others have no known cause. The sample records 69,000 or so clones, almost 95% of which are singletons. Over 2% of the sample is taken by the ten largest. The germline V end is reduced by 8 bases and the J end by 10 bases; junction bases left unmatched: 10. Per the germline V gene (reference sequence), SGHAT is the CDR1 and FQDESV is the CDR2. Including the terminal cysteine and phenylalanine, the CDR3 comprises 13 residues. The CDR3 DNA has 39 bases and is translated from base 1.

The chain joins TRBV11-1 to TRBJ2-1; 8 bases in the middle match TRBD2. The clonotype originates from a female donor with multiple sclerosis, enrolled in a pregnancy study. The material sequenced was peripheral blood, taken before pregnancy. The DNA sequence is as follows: TGTGCCAGCCTCAAGCGGGAGAACCGCGAGCAGTTCTTC. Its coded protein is CASLKRENREQFF.